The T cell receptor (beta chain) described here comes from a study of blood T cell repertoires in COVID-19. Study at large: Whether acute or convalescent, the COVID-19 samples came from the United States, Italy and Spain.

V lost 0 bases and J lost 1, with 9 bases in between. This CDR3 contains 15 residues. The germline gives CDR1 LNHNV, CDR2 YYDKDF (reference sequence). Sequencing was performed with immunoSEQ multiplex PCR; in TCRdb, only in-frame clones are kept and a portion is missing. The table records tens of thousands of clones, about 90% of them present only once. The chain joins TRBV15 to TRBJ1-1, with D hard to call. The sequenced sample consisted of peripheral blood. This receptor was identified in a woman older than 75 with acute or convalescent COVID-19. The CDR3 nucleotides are TGTGCCACCAGCAGAGATACCGGTTGGAACACTGAAGCTTTCTTT. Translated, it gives CATSRDTGWNTEAFF. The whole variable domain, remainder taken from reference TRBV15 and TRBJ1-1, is DAMVIQNPRYQVTQFGKPVTLSCSQTLNHNVMYWYQQKSSQAPKLLFHYYDKDFNNEADTPDNFQSRRPNTSFCFLDIRSPGLGDTAMYLCATSRDTGWNTEAFFGQGTRLTVV.